The rows below give T cell receptor beta chains drawn from one sample of a study of blood T cell repertoires in COVID-19. The repertoire was sequenced with immunoSEQ multiplex PCR; TCRdb's copy has only in-frame clones and lacks some. The profile shows around 70,000 clones, about nine tenths of them singletons. The sample consisted of peripheral blood. The receptors were gathered from a woman aged 80 or older with active or convalescent COVID-19. CDR3s include the opening cysteine and the closing phenylalanine or tryptophan. Fields, in order: clone size, V gene, D gene, J gene, CDR3 protein, CDR3 DNA. D genes are given only for firm matches. Expanded clones are given a class, and other clones once, few, many or no size at all.

NA	TRBV5-1	TRBD2	TRBJ2-7	CASSLRVAGGQDHEQYF	TGCGCCAGCAGCTTGAGGGTAGCGGGGGGGCAAGACCACGAGCAGTACTTC
NA	TRBV6-6	TRBD1	TRBJ1-1	CASSQTGGTEAFF	TGTGCCAGCAGTCAAACAGGGGGCACTGAAGCTTTCTTT
NA	TRBV6-2/TRBV6-3	NA	TRBJ1-5	CASSWAEGQPQHF	TGTGCCAGCAGTTGGGCCGAAGGTCAGCCCCAGCATTTT
once	TRBV9	NA	TRBJ1-5	CASSATVGENQPQHF	TGTGCCAGCAGCGCCACCGTCGGGGAAAATCAGCCCCAGCATTTT
NA	TRBV6-6	NA	TRBJ1-4	CASSPGTEKLFF	TGTGCCAGCAGCCCGGGTACTGAAAAACTGTTTTTT
NA	TRBV25-1	NA	TRBJ1-2	CASSERDYGYTF	TGTGCCAGCAGTGAGAGGGACTATGGCTACACCTTC
NA	TRBV2	TRBD1	TRBJ1-5	CARSTGDSNQPQHF	TGTGCCAGAAGCACAGGGGATAGCAATCAGCCCCAGCATTTT
many	TRBV6-1	NA	TRBJ2-1	CASSEAQQGYNEQFF	TGTGCCAGCAGTGAAGCGCAACAGGGTTACAATGAGCAGTTCTTC
once	TRBV28	TRBD1	TRBJ1-1	CASGETGGIAEAFF	TGTGCCAGCGGAGAAACAGGGGGCATAGCTGAAGCTTTCTTT
NA	TRBV5-4	NA	TRBJ1-2	CASSSGHVGYTF	TGTGCCAGCAGCTCCGGACACGTGGGCTACACCTTC
NA	TRBV19	NA	TRBJ1-2	CASSIDRRTNYGYTF	TGTGCCAGTAGTATAGATCGGAGAACTAACTATGGCTACACCTTC
once	TRBV5-4	NA	TRBJ1-2	CASSLSAGYGYTF	TGTGCCAGCAGCCTGTCCGCGGGCTATGGCTACACCTTC
NA	TRBV29-1	NA	TRBJ1-1	CSADGPNTEAFF	TGCAGCGCAGATGGGCCTAACACTGAAGCTTTCTTT
NA	TRBV2	NA	TRBJ1-5	CASSEWQGMRQPQHF	TGTGCCAGCAGTGAATGGCAGGGGATGCGTCAGCCCCAGCATTTT
NA	TRBV5-4	NA	TRBJ2-7	CASSLSQGSYEQYF	TGTGCCAGCAGCTTATCTCAGGGAAGTTACGAGCAGTACTTC
NA	TRBV7-3	TRBD2	TRBJ2-1	CASSPLDGGGNEQFF	TGTGCCAGCAGCCCCCTCGATGGCGGGGGCAATGAGCAGTTCTTC
NA	TRBV6-5	NA	TRBJ1-3	CASILTSGGNTIYF	TGTGCCAGCATCCTCACAAGTGGTGGAAACACCATATATTTT
NA	TRBV7-8	NA	TRBJ1-5	CASSPSTGLNQPQHF	TGTGCCAGCAGCCCTTCGACAGGCCTCAATCAGCCCCAGCATTTT
NA	TRBV4-2	NA	TRBJ1-1	CASSFRTDNTEAFF	TGTGCCAGCAGCTTCCGGACAGACAACACTGAAGCTTTCTTT
NA	TRBV6-5	NA	TRBJ1-1	CASSINFNKYEAFF	TGTGCCAGCAGCATAAACTTCAATAAGTATGAAGCTTTCTTT
NA	TRBV7-9	NA	TRBJ1-2	CASSRPQVPANYGYTF	TGTGCCAGCAGTCGACCCCAGGTACCAGCTAACTATGGCTACACCTTC
NA	TRBV2	NA	TRBJ1-1	CASSKTGSNTEAFF	TGTGCCAGCAGCAAGACAGGATCGAACACTGAAGCTTTCTTT
NA	TRBV6-5	NA	TRBJ1-6	CASTSGFNSPLHF	TGTGCCAGCACATCAGGGTTTAATTCACCCCTCCACTTT
NA	TRBV27	TRBD1	TRBJ1-5	CASRPGGATGSVPQHF	TGTGCCAGCAGGCCCGGGGGGGCGACAGGGTCAGTTCCCCAGCATTTT
NA	TRBV5-5	NA	TRBJ1-1	CASSSREMNTEAFF	TGTGCCAGCAGCTCTCGGGAGATGAACACTGAAGCTTTCTTT
once	TRBV13	TRBD1	TRBJ1-1	CASTKGANTEAFF	TGTGCCAGTACTAAGGGGGCCAACACTGAAGCTTTCTTT
NA	TRBV6-2/TRBV6-3	NA	TRBJ1-1	CASSYGPGEAFF	TGTGCCAGCAGTTACGGGCCAGGTGAAGCTTTCTTT
NA	TRBV5-6	TRBD1	TRBJ1-2	CASRRPGQGDYGYTF	TGTGCCAGCAGGCGGCCCGGACAGGGGGACTATGGCTACACCTTC
NA	TRBV19	NA	TRBJ1-3	CASIMRQEAGNTIYF	TGTGCCAGTATCATGCGACAAGAAGCTGGAAACACCATATATTTT
NA	TRBV7-9	NA	TRBJ2-1	CASSLLTGPPGNEQFF	TGTGCCAGCAGCTTATTAACAGGGCCCCCCGGGAATGAGCAGTTCTTC
few	TRBV18	NA	TRBJ2-7	CASSPRGHEQYF	TGTGCCAGCTCACCACGAGGTCACGAGCAGTACTTC
NA	TRBV19	NA	TRBJ2-5	CASMREETQYF	TGTGCCAGTATGAGGGAGGAGACCCAGTACTTC
NA	TRBV5-6	TRBD2	TRBJ2-3	CASSLRGDTDTQYF	TGTGCCAGCAGCTTGCGGGGGGACACAGATACGCAGTATTTT
NA	TRBV5-5	NA	TRBJ2-1	CASSPTRYNEQFF	TGTGCCAGCAGCCCGACACGTTACAATGAGCAGTTCTTC
NA	TRBV4-3	TRBD1	TRBJ1-2	CASSQEPGQVSGYTF	TGCGCCAGCAGCCAAGAGCCGGGACAGGTCTCTGGCTACACCTTC
NA	TRBV11-2	NA	TRBJ2-7	CASSNIDRPIGAPYEQYF	TGTGCCAGCAGTAACATAGACAGGCCCATTGGGGCCCCCTACGAGCAGTACTTC
once	TRBV29-1	NA	TRBJ1-1	CSVAPDIF	TGCAGCGTTGCCCCGGACATATTT
NA	TRBV20-1	NA	TRBJ2-7	CSASKGVYEQYF	TGCAGTGCTAGTAAGGGGGTCTACGAGCAGTACTTC
NA	TRBV4-1	NA	TRBJ1-2	CASSPSTGGYTF	TGCGCCAGCAGCCCCTCAACGGGAGGCTACACCTTC
NA	TRBV27	NA	TRBJ1-6	CASSPGSGGPLHF	TGTGCCAGCAGTCCGGGCAGCGGAGGACCCCTCCACTTT
NA	TRBV27	TRBD2	TRBJ2-3	CASSLWVAGGRIDTQYF	TGTGCCAGCAGTTTATGGGTAGCGGGGGGCCGCATAGATACGCAGTATTTT
NA	TRBV5-5	TRBD1	TRBJ1-2	CASSPRTGGAYGYTF	TGTGCCAGCAGCCCTAGGACAGGGGGCGCCTATGGCTACACCTTC
NA	TRBV2	NA	TRBJ2-7	CASSGGLDSMYEQYF	TGTGCCAGCAGTGGAGGACTGGACTCGATGTACGAGCAGTACTTC
NA	TRBV7-9	TRBD1	TRBJ2-3	CASSPDRVRGTQYF	TGTGCCAGCAGCCCGGACAGGGTACGCGGTACGCAGTATTTT
NA	TRBV18	TRBD1	TRBJ1-2	CASSPPGSGGGLSYGYTF	TGTGCCAGCTCACCACCGGGGTCAGGGGGCGGTCTGTCCTATGGCTACACCTTC
NA	TRBV3-1/TRBV3-2	TRBD2	TRBJ2-4	CASSQGCGGARIQYF	TGTGCCAGCAGCCAAGGTTGCGGGGGAGCTCGGATTCAGTACTTC
NA	TRBV30	NA	TRBJ2-3	CATQRGSSTDTQYF	TGTGCCACACAAAGGGGCAGCAGCACAGATACGCAGTATTTT
NA	TRBV28	TRBD2	TRBJ2-5	CASSGLGLQETQYF	TGTGCCAGCTCGGGACTAGGGTTACAAGAGACCCAGTACTTC
NA	TRBV5-6	NA	TRBJ2-3	CASSLARGAFSTDTQYF	TGTGCCAGCAGCTTGGCCAGGGGGGCCTTTAGCACAGATACGCAGTATTTT
NA	TRBV5-6	TRBD1	TRBJ1-1	CASSAPGQGRTEAFF	TGTGCCAGCAGCGCACCGGGACAGGGAAGAACTGAAGCTTTCTTT
NA	TRBV19	TRBD1	TRBJ1-3	CASSMHPGQGNGNTIYF	TGTGCCAGTAGTATGCATCCGGGACAGGGTAATGGAAACACCATATATTTT
once	TRBV12-3/TRBV12-4	NA	TRBJ2-7	CASSGSQGYEQYF	TGTGCCAGCAGTGGATCACAGGGTTACGAGCAGTACTTC
NA	TRBV27	TRBD1	TRBJ1-2	CASSPRGASNYGYTF	TGTGCCAGCAGCCCCAGGGGGGCCTCTAACTATGGCTACACCTTC
once	TRBV5-6	TRBD1	TRBJ2-7	CASSFRGGQGGYSYEQYF	TGTGCCAGCAGCTTCCGCGGGGGACAGGGTGGTTATTCCTACGAGCAGTACTTC